This T cell receptor beta chain was recorded in a study of shared clonotypes between healthy human individuals. About the study: Contributing individuals were two females and three males aged 18 to 49.

As concerns this clone: The antigen is undetermined.

CCR7-negative CD45RA+ TemRA cells were pooled with CD45RO+ cells for CD8 memory. This CDR3 spans 11 amino acids. Germline CDR1 and CDR2: MNHEY and SMNVEV (reference sequence). V shed 8 bases and J shed 4 bases, with 7 bases lying between them. Every subset's genomic DNA went evenly onto several immunoSEQ plates. Generated by immunoSEQ multiplex PCR, the TCRdb table keeps only in-frame clones and is missing some. Here the sample spans around 95,000 clones, 67% being singletons. Whole-study results and caveats: Since donors were few, the genetic and exposure-history diversity represented was limited.

The V and J genes are TRBV27 and TRBJ2-3; D not certain. This sequence was found in a man aged 25-40 years in good health. Sequenced material: memory CD8+ T cells sorted from blood. As to subset: CD45RO+ cells pooled with CCR7-negative TemRA cells. CDR3 DNA sequence: TGTGCCAGCTCGCTAGCAGATACGCAGTATTTT. Its translation is CASSLADTQYF.